These 24 T cell receptor beta chains were all obtained from the same sample, sequenced in a study of cytomegalovirus exposure and HLA in healthy donors. In the PCR, 60 Vbeta and 13 Jbeta primers were used. Data came from immunoSEQ multiplex PCR; TCRdb stores just in-frame clones and leaves some out. The top ten hold about a tenth of the sample, which has some 90,000 clones, around 84% seen once. Sequenced sample: PBMCs. Every receptor here comes from a human donor in good health.

The chain recombines TRBV13 with TRBJ1-5; a weak D match, TRBD1 (6 bases). Germline CDR1 reads PRHDT; CDR2 reads FYEKMQ (reference sequence). The germline V and J ends were trimmed by 11 bases and 3 bases, with 11 bases remaining between them. This CDR3 is built from 12 residues. The DNA of the CDR3 is TGTGCCCAGACAGGCTACAATCAGCCCCAGCATTTT. Its translation is CAQTGYNQPQHF.

The DNA for the CDR3 is TGTGCCAGCTCACCAAGAGACAGGGCTGGAAACACCATATATTTT. Translating it yields CASSPRDRAGNTIYF. V usage is TRBV18 and J usage is TRBJ1-3; 7 positions agree with TRBD1. The CDR3 totals 15 residues. CDR1 is KGHSH and CDR2 is LQKENI in the germline V gene. J lost 2 bases, V lost 2 bases, and 3 bases had no gene match. Variable domain in full (rest from reference TRBV18 and TRBJ1-3): NAGVMQNPRHLVRRRGQEARLRCSPMKGHSHVYWYRQLPEEGLKFMVYLQKENIIDESGMPKERFSAEFPKEGPSILRIQQVVRGDSAAYFCASSPRDRAGNTIYFGEGSWLTVV.

This clone was observed a few times. The chain links TRBV6-1 to TRBJ1-2; no clear D. Between the trimmed V and J ends, which lost 8 bases and 6 bases, there was a span of 19 bases. The CDR3 has 14 amino acids. Germline V CDR1 and CDR2: MNHNS, SASEGT. The CDR3 coding sequence is TGTGCCAGCGAGCACGGGGATATGGTCGATGGCTACACCTTC. This translates into CASEHGDMVDGYTF.

In this sample, this clone turned up once. This sequence joins TRBV6-5 and TRBJ2-3; D uncertain. CDR3 length: 12 residues. V was pared by 5 bases and J by 6 bases, with 9 bases between. Per the germline V gene, CDR1 is MNHEY and CDR2 is SVGAGI. The CDR3: CASSPGTDTQYF. The CDR3, as DNA: TGTGCCAGCAGTCCAGGAACGGATACGCAGTATTTT.

This sequence joins TRBV5-6 and TRBJ2-5; 7 bases map to TRBD1. Germline CDR1 reads SGHDT; CDR2 reads YYEEEE. CDR3 size: 15 residues. Germline trimming cut 2 bases from V and 5 bases from J; bases unmatched to any gene: 9. CDR3 in DNA: TGTGCCAGCAGCTTAGACAGGGCTTCAGGGGAGACCCAGTACTTC. Protein sequence: CASSLDRASGETQYF.

The V call is TRBV4-1, the J call TRBJ2-7; TRBD2 might be the D (6 bases). The germline CDR1 and CDR2 sequences are MGHRA and YSYEKL. This CDR3 is 15 amino acids long. Trimming cost V 1 base and J 3 bases, with 13 bases left between them. The CDR3 DNA reads TGCGCCAGCAGCCAAGCCCCTCCGGGGGACTACGAGCAGTACTTC. This codes for CASSQAPPGDYEQYF.

The gene calls are TRBV21-1 and TRBJ2-5; TRBD2, as called in the table, went unchecked against the DNA. TRBV21-1 is termed a pseudogene. CDR3 length: 16 amino acids. CDR3 region: CASSNLTSGVLETQYF. For the CDR3, the DNA is TGTGCCAGCAGCAACCTAACTAGCGGGGTTCTGGAGACCCAGTACTTC.

The chain carries TRBV19 and TRBJ2-5, with a possible D match to TRBD2 (5 bases). Germline V CDR1 and CDR2: LNHDA, SQIVND (reference sequence). CDR3 length equals 12 residues. Between the trimmed V and J ends, which lost 3 bases and 5 bases, there was a span of 7 bases. For the CDR3, the DNA is TGTGCCAGTAGTATTGGGGAGGAGACCCAGTACTTC. Translated: CASSIGEETQYF.

This chain links TRBV9 with TRBJ2-1; TRBD2 matches at 9 bases. CDR3 size: 15 residues. The germline CDR1 and CDR2 sequences are SGDLS and YYNGEE. Losses at the gene ends were 4 bases for V and 4 bases for J; bases not matched to a gene: 6. Written as DNA, the CDR3 is TGTGCCAGCAGCAAACGGACTAGCGAGTACAATGAGCAGTTCTTC. Translating it yields CASSKRTSEYNEQFF.

The chain uses TRBV4-3 and TRBJ2-1, with D possibly matching TRBD2 (5 bases). Looked up from germline, CDR1 is LGHNA and CDR2 is YSLEER. The CDR3 has 15 residues. Trimming shortened V by 0 bases and J by 8 bases, and 14 bases separated the two germline ends. The CDR3 region has the DNA TGCGCCAGCAGCCAAGATCGGGGAAGGGTCTATGAGCAGTTCTTC. Protein: CASSQDRGRVYEQFF.

V gene TRBV11-3 combines with J gene TRBJ2-1; TRBD2 aligns across 8 bases. The V gene end was trimmed by 5 bases and the J gene end by 2 bases; junction bases not matched to a gene: 5. The length of the CDR3 is 15 residues. CDR1 is SGHNT and CDR2 is YENEEA in the germline V gene. The CDR3 reads CASSAGGGPYNEQFF. The CDR3 nucleotides are TGTGCCAGCAGCGCCGGCGGGGGGCCCTACAATGAGCAGTTCTTC.

The V and J genes are TRBV7-8 and TRBJ2-1; 9 nucleotides match TRBD2. This CDR3 comprises 16 residues. Trimming at V came to 4 bases and at J to 2 bases, leaving 6 bases not matched to a gene. Germline assignment: CDR1 SGHVS and CDR2 FQNEAQ. In nucleotides, the CDR3 is TGTGCCAGCAGCTCTCGCGCTAGCGGGACCTACAATGAGCAGTTCTTC. This translates into CASSSRASGTYNEQFF.

This clone has just one count. The V gene is TRBV18, the J gene TRBJ1-1; 12 bases align to TRBD1. The CDR3 is made up of 14 amino acids. J gave up 5 bases and V 4 bases, and 2 bases lay outside the gene matches. Germline V gives CDR1 KGHSH, CDR2 LQKENI. CDR3 sequence (DNA): TGTGCCAGCTCACGGGACAGGGGGCGAACTGAAGCTTTCTTT. Protein product: CASSRDRGRTEAFF.

In this sample, this clone turned up once. The V call is TRBV6-6, the J call TRBJ2-5; possible D gene TRBD2, 6 bases. The CDR3 consists of 13 residues. V lost 7 bases, J lost 1 base, and 10 bases lay in between. Germline CDR1 reads MNHNY; CDR2 reads SVGAGI (reference sequence). The CDR3 spells CASIGGVQETQYF. CDR3 nucleotides: TGTGCCAGCATCGGAGGGGTCCAAGAGACCCAGTACTTC.

V and J are TRBV12-5 and TRBJ2-3; 8 bases are a match to TRBD2. The CDR3 length is 15 residues. With V trimmed by 2 bases and J by 0 bases, 1 base remained unmatched. Germline V gene sequence: CDR1 LGHNT, CDR2 FRNRAP. CDR3 DNA: TGTGCTAGTGGTTTGACGGGGGGGAGCACAGATACGCAGTATTTT. This gives the protein CASGLTGGSTDTQYF.

The chain is built from TRBV5-6 and TRBJ2-5, with D possibly matching TRBD1 (5 bases). V was clipped by 1 base and J by 4 bases, with 11 bases between them. CDR3 length equals 14 residues. Germline loops: CDR1 SGHDT, CDR2 YYEEEE. This chain's CDR3 is CASSLSGRVETQYF. In DNA, the CDR3 is TGTGCCAGCAGCTTGTCGGGCAGGGTAGAGACCCAGTACTTC.

The CDR3 sequence is CASKTIAGTGELFF. The CDR3 DNA reads TGTGCCAGTAAAACTATCGCGGGTACCGGGGAGCTGTTTTTT. The chain carries TRBV19 and TRBJ2-2; D is perhaps TRBD2 (5 bases). The CDR3 runs 14 residues. CDR1 is LNHDA, CDR2 SQIVND, per germline (reference sequence). V lost 7 bases and J lost 5, with 14 bases in between.

On this clone: Germline is not matched at one junction end, which may reflect a read error. This chain uses TRBV2 with TRBJ2-5; 9 bases are a match to TRBD2. This CDR3 comprises 14 residues. Germline CDR1 is SNHLY and CDR2 is FYNNEI. The CDR3 spells CAGSVPSGAKTQYF. CDR3 in DNA: TGTGCCGGCAGTGTACCTAGCGGGGCCAAGACCCAGTACTTC.

The chain uses TRBV28 and TRBJ2-2, with TRBD2 matching 8 bases. This CDR3 is 14 amino acids long. The V gene's germline CDR1 is MDHEN and CDR2 SYDVKM. The V gene end was trimmed by 8 bases and the J gene end by 6 bases; junction bases not matched to a gene: 8. DNA of the CDR3: TGTGCCAGCGGGGTGGTAGCGGGATCCGGGGAGCTGTTTTTT. Its protein product is CASGVVAGSGELFF.

V is TRBV14 and J is TRBJ2-7; D is unclear. This CDR3 has 13 amino acids. Trimming removed 1 base at V and 3 bases at J, with 7 bases between. CDR1 and CDR2 (germline): SGHDN, FVKESK. The CDR3 region is CASSQVRSYEQYF. The CDR3 DNA reads as TGTGCCAGCAGCCAAGTAAGGAGCTACGAGCAGTACTTC.

This chain links TRBV25-1 with TRBJ2-5, with D hard to call. The end of the DNA fits TRBJ2-7 better, so the J call may be wrong. This CDR3 has 11 amino acids. Germline V gene sequence: CDR1 MGHDK, CDR2 SYGVNS. CDR3 loop: CATRSSYEQYF. For the CDR3, the DNA is TGTGCCACCAGGAGCTCCTACGAGCAGTACTTC.

This clone showed up just once. This chain joins TRBV28 and TRBJ2-7; 8 bases line up with TRBD2. Germline CDR1 and CDR2: MDHEN and SYDVKM. J gave up 1 base and V 5 bases, and 7 bases lay outside the gene matches. The CDR3 loop spans 15 amino acids. The CDR3 sequence: CASSGPGGGSYEQYF. For the CDR3, the DNA is TGTGCCAGCAGTGGACCGGGAGGGGGATCCTACGAGCAGTACTTC.

This clone was seen once. The rearrangement links TRBV5-1 to TRBJ2-1; a possible D gene is TRBD2 (6 bases). CDR1 and CDR2 from the germline V gene are SGHRS and YFSETQ. This CDR3 region has 15 residues. Trimming shortened V by 4 bases and J by 7 bases, and 18 bases separated the two germline ends. For the CDR3, the DNA is TGCGCCAGCAGCCCAAATCCGGGACTTCTTAATGAGCAGTTCTTC. Protein sequence: CASSPNPGLLNEQFF.

The CDR3: CASSQEQARINEKLFF. CDR3 DNA: TGCGCCAGCAGCCAAGAGCAGGCCAGGATAAATGAAAAACTGTTTTTT. The chain recombines TRBV4-3 with TRBJ1-4; D ambiguous. This CDR3 has 16 amino acids. Germline V CDR1 and CDR2: LGHNA, YSLEER. Trimming removed 0 bases at V and 5 bases at J, with 13 bases between.